This T cell receptor beta chain was documented in a study of beta chain features in type 1 diabetes. As every portion of the isolated RNA was reverse transcribed, the sequencing read expressed TCRB transcripts. TCRdb's copy holds only in-frame clones and misses some; the assay was immunoSEQ multiplex PCR. The data contain 150,000 to 160,000 clones, around 10% of them singletons. This CDR3 has 14 residues. In germline, CDR1 is SNHLY, CDR2 FYNNEI. V dropped 8 bases and J dropped 2; count of bases not matched to a gene: 4. Notes on the study in general: Among type 1 diabetes patients, VDJ junctions had fewer insertions and more deletions. In all four CD4+ subsets, TCRB CDR3 length was significantly, moderately reduced in type 1 diabetes.

About 120 mL of blood, on average, came from one heparinised draw per donor. The purity of all sorted populations exceeded 95%. This clone was recorded a few times. Antigen specificity is unknown. The receptor was isolated from a man between 18 and 29 years old in good health. The chain recombines TRBV2 with TRBJ1-1; 11 nucleotides line up with TRBD1. The source material was central memory CD4+ T cells from blood. DNA for the CDR3: TGTGCCAGCGGGGGACAGGGGGGTAACACTGAAGCTTTCTTT. Encoded protein: CASGGQGGNTEAFF.